This T cell receptor (beta chain) was retrieved from a study of T cells after yellow fever vaccination. The CDR3 is 17 amino acids. Trimming cost V 0 bases and J 2 bases, with 14 bases left between them. 5'RACE template switching generated TCR cDNA, adding a universal primer site and UMIs. TCRdb itself ran the 5' RACE reads through MiXCR, one entry per CDR3 protein. In the table there are approximately 160,000 distinct CDR3 sequences, about 6.2% of which are singletons. About this clonotype: Its target is unknown.

Notes on the study in general: It was a weaker secondary response, yet one that peaked faster, at day 5 versus 15.

The source of this sequence is a man aged 18-30 years who received the YFV17D yellow fever vaccine. This chain connects TRBV12-3 or TRBV12-4 to TRBJ2-1; D may match TRBD1 or TRBD2 (6 bases each). Sequenced material: CD4+ T cells sorted from PBMCs, taken on the day of the first yellow fever vaccination. Here the CDR3 reads CASSLAEGGRAYNEQFF. CDR3 in DNA: TGTGCCAGCAGTTTAGCGGAGGGGGGTCGCGCCTACAATGAGCAGTTCTTC.